This TCR beta chain was sequenced in a study of T cell repertoires in cytomegalovirus infection (dated by TCRdb to between 2018 and 2020). The study in broad terms: The HLA type of each donor mattered for the analysis, because public TCR beta signatures pointed to carriage of CMV infection along with the matching HLA type. What the work shows at the level of the full study, not this receptor alone: The ex vivo response was dominated by HLA-C-restricted CMV-specific TCR beta clonotypes, which also provided the single most frequent clonotype in two of eight donors. Carriers of CMV infection plus the relevant HLA type were discriminated by the cumulative frequency of public TCR beta family members in the study cohort and in an independent approximately 400-donor cohort.

Sequencing instrument: Illumina HiSeq 1500. TCRdb redid the processing of the public reads, applying fastp at Q25 and MiXCR, and retained in-frame beta chains. Each entry is one CDR3 protein sequence, shown with its most common DNA and genes. The sample records about 110,000 distinct CDR3 sequences, roughly 9.1% of which are singletons. Approximately 31% of the sample comes from the top ten. At least ten counts were recorded for this clonotype. Its antigen is currently not known. The record has no base qualities; no much larger clone is one base away. The germline V and J ends show losses of 5 bases and 0 bases respectively, and no gene match explains 7 bases of the junction. The CDR3 covers 16 residues, taking in both the cysteine and the phenylalanine. Of the read, only the CDR3 DNA is kept; its 48 bases are in frame from base 1. The germline V gene provides CDR1 MNHNS and CDR2 SASEGT.

The rearrangement joined TRBV6-1 to TRBJ1-3, with TRBD1 identical over 7 junction bases. This sequence was found in a human donor in good health (CMV status not recorded). Some clones in this sample may be carry-over from other donors' samples. Sequences were obtained from PBMCs, sequenced either directly or after in vitro stimulation (not recorded which). The bases read TGTGCCAGCAGTCTCGGACAGGCCATCTCTGGAAACACCATATATTTT. Its translation reads: CASSLGQAISGNTIYF.